These 25 T cell receptor beta chains were all obtained from the same sample, sequenced in a study of T cells in Graves' hyperthyroidism and ophthalmopathy. RNA transcripts provided the source from which TCR beta CDR3 regions were amplified. TCR CDR3 regions were first amplified by RT-PCR with HTBI primers. TCRdb called the multiplex PCR reads again in MiXCR, with one record for every CDR3 protein. In the table there are more than 650,000 distinct CDR3 sequences, 12% to 15% of which are singletons. Source material: blood. These receptors originate from a woman aged 18-29 years with Graves' hyperthyroidism.

This clonotype has at least ten counts. This chain connects TRBV7-2 to TRBJ2-7, with TRBD1 as a possible D gene (6 bases). Germline loops: CDR1 SGHTA, CDR2 FQGNSA. The germline V and J ends were trimmed by 6 bases and 6 bases, with 15 bases remaining between them. The CDR3 is 13 amino acids. CDR3 nucleotide sequence: TGTGCCAGCAGAATAGGGGGAGTCGGCGAGCAGTACTTC. Amino acids: CASRIGGVGEQYF.

This clonotype has a count of ten or more. The chain employs TRBV2 and TRBJ2-1, with 11 nucleotides matching TRBD1. J was trimmed by 4 bases and V by 10 bases; bases with no gene match: 3. The CDR3 spans 13 residues. Per the germline V gene, CDR1 is SNHLY and CDR2 is FYNNEI. For the CDR3, the DNA is TGTGCCACCCGGGACAGGGGGTACAATGAGCAGTTCTTC. Translation gives CATRDRGYNEQFF.

This clonotype was observed a handful of times. J is TRBJ1-2 and V is TRBV4-1; no clear D. The germline gives CDR1 MGHRA, CDR2 YSYEKL. V lost 1 base and J 7 bases, leaving 13 bases between the germline ends. CDR3 length: 14 residues. The CDR3 DNA follows: TGCGCCAGCAGCCAAGTCCCGGGAAGAATTGGCTACACCTTC. Protein sequence: CASSQVPGRIGYTF.

Many counts were recorded for this clonotype. The chain couples TRBV2 to TRBJ1-1; 10 bases are shared with TRBD1. CDR1 and CDR2 (germline): SNHLY, FYNNEI. CDR3 length: 13 residues. The V gene end was trimmed by 10 bases and the J gene end by 5 bases; junction bases not matched to a gene: 7. CDR3 amino acids: CANRDRGNTEAFF. The CDR3 nucleotides read TGTGCCAACCGGGACAGGGGAAATACTGAAGCTTTCTTT.

This CDR3 reads CASSHGIAKNIQYF. CDR3 coding DNA: TGTGCCAGCAGTCACGGGATAGCCAAAAACATTCAGTACTTC. V gene TRBV12-3 or TRBV12-4 combines with J gene TRBJ2-4; D might be TRBD2 (5 bases). CDR3 length: 14 amino acids. Trimming removed 5 bases at V and 0 bases at J, with 8 bases between.

The gene calls are TRBV3-1 and TRBJ2-1, with 9 bases matching TRBD2. The CDR3 loop spans 17 amino acids. J lost 8 bases, V lost 0 bases, and 11 bases had no gene match. Germline CDR1 is LGHDT and CDR2 is YNNKEL (reference sequence). CDR3 bases: TGTGCCAGCAGCCAAGATCACCCGGGGGGACTAGCCCATGAGCAGTTCTTC. This translates into CASSQDHPGGLAHEQFF.

The chain links TRBV27 to TRBJ1-5; D is ambiguous. Trimming removed 3 bases from V and 9 bases from J, with 15 bases in between. In germline, CDR1 is MNHEY, CDR2 SMNVEV (reference sequence). The CDR3 consists of 14 residues. CDR3 sequence: CASSLDRHGPPQHF. Written as DNA, the CDR3 is TGTGCCAGCAGTTTGGACCGCCACGGTCCGCCCCAGCATTTT.

This clonotype was seen more than once but under ten times. The rearrangement uses TRBV7-9 and TRBJ2-2; unclear D gene. Germline V CDR1 and CDR2: SEHNR, FQNEAQ (reference sequence). The CDR3 loop spans 14 amino acids. V shed 3 bases and J shed 1 base, with 6 bases lying between them. The DNA for the CDR3 is TGTGCCAGCAGCTTTGGGTGGAACACCGGGGAGCTGTTTTTT. Protein product: CASSFGWNTGELFF.

V and J are TRBV12-3 or TRBV12-4 and TRBJ2-1; TRBD2 aligns across 12 bases. The CDR3 is made up of 15 amino acids. The ends lost 6 bases at V and 8 bases at J; junction bases unmatched: 8. In DNA form, the CDR3 reads TGTGCCAGCAGCCTGACTAGCGGGAGACAGTATGAGCAGTTCTTC. This translates into CASSLTSGRQYEQFF.

The V and J genes are TRBV18 and TRBJ2-3, with TRBD2 identical over 9 bases. The germline V gene has CDR1 KGHSH and CDR2 LQKENI. Trimming cost V 0 bases and J 0 bases; bases outside gene matches: 4. The CDR3 consists of 17 residues. The CDR3 is CASSPPLGLASTDTQYF. For the CDR3, the DNA is TGTGCCAGCTCACCACCGCTCGGACTAGCGAGCACAGATACGCAGTATTTT. The entire variable domain, with the rest obtained from reference TRBV18 and TRBJ2-3, is as follows: NAGVMQNPRHLVRRRGQEARLRCSPMKGHSHVYWYRQLPEEGLKFMVYLQKENIIDESGMPKERFSAEFPKEGPSILRIQQVVRGDSAAYFCASSPPLGLASTDTQYFGPGTRLTVL.

Remarks on this clonotype: A read error may be the cause here, since a much bigger clone is one base away. The rearrangement uses TRBV28 and TRBJ2-2; D is perhaps TRBD1 or TRBD2 (5 bases each). V lost 8 bases, J lost 2 bases, and 18 bases lay in between. The CDR3 contains 16 residues. Germline values: CDR1 MDHEN, CDR2 SYDVKM. CDR3 protein: CASGTSGRGNTGELFF. The DNA for the CDR3 is TGTGCCAGCGGTACCTCGGGACGGGGAAACACCGGGGAGCTGTTTTTT.

This clonotype was seen many times. This chain joins TRBV30 and TRBJ2-7; TRBD1 matches 9 bases. Unmatched junction bases numbered 5, after V lost 5 bases and J lost 6 bases. The V gene's germline CDR1 is GTSNPN and CDR2 SVGIG (reference sequence). This CDR3 is built from 12 residues. The CDR3 nucleotides read TGTGCCTGGGCGGGACAGGGCTTCGAGCAGTACTTC. Its translation: CAWAGQGFEQYF.

The chain combines TRBV6-2 or TRBV6-3 with TRBJ1-1, with TRBD1 matching over 7 bases. V gave up 2 bases and J gave up 1 base; unmatched junction bases: 13. The CDR3 loop spans 18 amino acids. Germline CDR1 is MNHEY and CDR2 is SVGEGT. The CDR3 spells CASSYGSGTALSNTEAFF. For the CDR3, the DNA is TGTGCCAGCAGTTACGGTTCCGGGACAGCCCTATCGAACACTGAAGCTTTCTTT.

The chain combines TRBV11-2 with TRBJ1-2; D call uncertain. V lost 4 bases to trimming and J lost 3 bases, with 9 bases between them. Germline-derived CDR1 and CDR2 are SGHAT and FQNNGV. The CDR3 consists of 13 residues. CDR3: CASSSMGYYGYTF. The CDR3, as DNA: TGTGCCAGCAGCTCGATGGGGTACTATGGCTACACCTTC.

This clonotype was observed at least ten times. This sequence joins TRBV12-3 or TRBV12-4 and TRBJ2-5, with TRBD1 as a possible D gene (6 bases). This CDR3 spans 14 amino acids. V was cut by 6 bases and J by 1 base, with 12 bases left in between. CDR3 sequence reads: CASSRDRPQETQYF. The CDR3 DNA reads as TGTGCCAGCAGCCGTGACAGGCCCCAAGAGACCCAGTACTTC.

In this sample, this clonotype turned up many times. The genes are TRBV27 and TRBJ2-1; 8 bases fit TRBD2. V lost 1 base and J lost 8; bases outside the gene matches: 13. The CDR3 runs to 17 residues. Per the germline V gene, CDR1 is MNHEY and CDR2 is SMNVEV (reference sequence). The DNA of the CDR3 is TGTGCCAGCAGTTTATACATTAGGACGGGAGGGGTCCATGAGCAGTTCTTC. Protein sequence: CASSLYIRTGGVHEQFF.

The chain is built from TRBV20-1 and TRBJ2-3; 11 bases are a match to TRBD2. Germline loops: CDR1 DFQATT, CDR2 SNEGSKA (reference sequence). The CDR3 loop spans 14 amino acids. V gave up 4 bases and J gave up 5 bases; unmatched junction bases: 5. CDR3 loop: CSAKLAGVGDTQYF. The CDR3 bases are TGCAGTGCTAAACTAGCGGGAGTTGGAGATACGCAGTATTTT.

CDR3 DNA sequence: TGTGCCAGCAGCCGGATAGAAGTGGGCACCCAGTACTTC. This gives the protein CASSRIEVGTQYF. The chain links TRBV6-5 to TRBJ2-5, with unresolved D. Germline V gives CDR1 MNHEY, CDR2 SVGAGI. The CDR3 spans 13 residues. Trimming took off 6 bases at V and 8 bases at J, with 16 bases between the two ends.

The CDR3 nucleotides are TGTGCCACCAGCCGCCCTGGGGGGCAGGGGCCCTACAATGAGCAGTTCTTC. Translated, it gives CATSRPGGQGPYNEQFF. The chain carries TRBV15 and TRBJ2-1; D is perhaps TRBD1 or TRBD2 (6 bases each). The V gene lost 5 bases and the J gene lost 2 bases, with 19 bases spanning the gap. This CDR3 spans 17 amino acids. Per the germline V gene, CDR1 is LNHNV and CDR2 is YYDKDF (reference sequence). The entire variable domain, with the rest obtained from reference TRBV15 and TRBJ2-1, is as follows: DAMVIQNPRYQVTQFGKPVTLSCSQTLNHNVMYWYQQKSSQAPKLLFHYYDKDFNNEADTPDNFQSRRPNTSFCFLDIRSPGLGDTAMYLCATSRPGGQGPYNEQFFGPGTRLTVL.

This clonotype has a count of ten or more. As DNA, the CDR3 is TGCAGTGCCGCAGTCAGAATGGCCTACAATGAGCAGTTCTTC. Residues: CSAAVRMAYNEQFF. The gene calls are TRBV20-1 and TRBJ2-1, with D unclear. The ends were cut back, 6 bases at V and 2 bases at J, with 14 bases in the middle. Germline V gene lookup returns CDR1 DFQATT and CDR2 SNEGSKA (reference sequence). This CDR3 contains 14 residues.

V gene TRBV7-9 combines with J gene TRBJ2-1; a weak D match, TRBD2 (5 bases). Germline CDR1 SEHNR, CDR2 FQNEAQ (reference sequence). This CDR3 spans 13 amino acids. Between the trimmed V and J ends, which lost 5 bases and 13 bases, there was a span of 18 bases. The CDR3 here is CASSLTGIPTQFF. The CDR3 DNA sequence: TGTGCCAGCAGCCTAACCGGGATACCGACACAGTTCTTC.

The chain has TRBV27 and TRBJ2-6, with 8 nucleotides matching TRBD1. V dropped 7 bases and J dropped 4; count of bases not matched to a gene: 9. Germline CDR1 is MNHEY and CDR2 is SMNVEV (reference sequence). The CDR3 length is 16 residues. The CDR3 loop is CASTSDRVSGANVLTF. CDR3 nucleotides: TGTGCCAGCACTTCGGACAGGGTCTCCGGGGCCAACGTCCTGACTTTC.

The sample holds many counts of this clonotype. This chain joins TRBV14 and TRBJ1-5; unclear D gene. Germline CDR1 reads SGHDN; CDR2 reads FVKESK. V was cut by 0 bases and J by 1 base, with 7 bases left in between. The CDR3 is made up of 15 amino acids. Here the CDR3 DNA reads TGTGCCAGCAGCCAAGATGGCGGGAGCAATCAGCCCCAGCATTTT. Residues: CASSQDGGSNQPQHF.

The chain couples TRBV6-1 to TRBJ1-5; 7 nucleotides agree with TRBD1. V lost 6 bases, J lost 5 bases, and 10 bases stayed unmatched. The CDR3 has 15 amino acids. Germline-derived CDR1 and CDR2 are MNHNS and SASEGT. The CDR3 bases are TGTGCCAGCAGAGAATCCACAGGGGACGATCAGCCCCAGCATTTT. Residues: CASRESTGDDQPQHF.

This chain connects TRBV19 to TRBJ2-7, with 7 bases lining up with TRBD2. V lost 1 base, J lost 2 bases, and 5 bases stayed unmatched. This CDR3 is built from 15 residues. Germline loops: CDR1 LNHDA, CDR2 SQIVND (reference sequence). The CDR3 loop reads CASSIGASGAYEQYF. The CDR3 coding sequence is TGTGCCAGTAGTATAGGGGCTAGCGGAGCCTACGAGCAGTACTTC.